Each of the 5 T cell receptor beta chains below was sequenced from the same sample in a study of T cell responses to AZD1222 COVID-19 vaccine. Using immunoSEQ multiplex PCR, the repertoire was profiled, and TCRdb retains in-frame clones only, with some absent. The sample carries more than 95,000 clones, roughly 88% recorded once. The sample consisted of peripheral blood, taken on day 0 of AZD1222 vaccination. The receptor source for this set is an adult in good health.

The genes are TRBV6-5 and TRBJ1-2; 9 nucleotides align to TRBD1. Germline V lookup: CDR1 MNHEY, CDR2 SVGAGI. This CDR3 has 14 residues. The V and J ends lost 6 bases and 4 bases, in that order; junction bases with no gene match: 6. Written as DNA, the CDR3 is TGTGCCAGCAGCTGGGGACAGGGAAGCTATGGCTACACCTTC. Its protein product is CASSWGQGSYGYTF.

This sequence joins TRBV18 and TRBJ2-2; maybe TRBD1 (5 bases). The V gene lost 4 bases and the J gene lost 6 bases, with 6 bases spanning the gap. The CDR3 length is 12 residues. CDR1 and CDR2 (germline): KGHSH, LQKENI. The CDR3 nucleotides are TGTGCCAGCTCACAGGGGTCCGGGGAGCTGTTTTTT. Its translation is CASSQGSGELFF.

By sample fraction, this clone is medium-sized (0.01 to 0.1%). CDR3 in amino acids: CASKRGSYVNTEAFF. For the CDR3, the DNA is TGCGCCAGCAAGAGGGGTTCGTACGTGAACACTGAAGCTTTCTTT. The V and J genes are TRBV5-1 and TRBJ1-1; D may be TRBD1 (5 bases). The germline CDR1 and CDR2 sequences are SGHRS and YFSETQ. V lost 6 bases and J lost 0, with 15 bases in between. The CDR3 length is 15 residues. Filled out from reference TRBV5-1 and TRBJ1-1, the complete variable domain reads KAGVTQTPRYLIKTRGQQVTLSCSPISGHRSVSWYQQTPGQGLQFLFEYFSETQRNKGNFPGRFSGRQFSNSRSEMNVSTLELGDSALYLCASKRGSYVNTEAFFGQGTRLTVV.

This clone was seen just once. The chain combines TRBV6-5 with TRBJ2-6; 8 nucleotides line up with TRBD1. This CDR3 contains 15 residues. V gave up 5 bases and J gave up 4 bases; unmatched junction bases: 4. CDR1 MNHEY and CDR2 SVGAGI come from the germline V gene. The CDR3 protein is CASSTQGDGANVLTF. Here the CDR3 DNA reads TGTGCCAGCAGTACACAGGGGGACGGGGCCAACGTCCTGACTTTC.

This chain's CDR3 is CASKGTGWGYEQYF. In DNA form, the CDR3 reads TGTGCCAGCAAGGGGACGGGGTGGGGCTACGAGCAGTACTTC. This chain links TRBV28 with TRBJ2-7, with D tentatively TRBD1 or TRBD2 (5 bases each). This CDR3 has 14 residues. From germline, CDR1 is MDHEN and CDR2 SYDVKM. Between the trimmed V and J ends, which lost 7 bases and 3 bases, there was a span of 16 bases.